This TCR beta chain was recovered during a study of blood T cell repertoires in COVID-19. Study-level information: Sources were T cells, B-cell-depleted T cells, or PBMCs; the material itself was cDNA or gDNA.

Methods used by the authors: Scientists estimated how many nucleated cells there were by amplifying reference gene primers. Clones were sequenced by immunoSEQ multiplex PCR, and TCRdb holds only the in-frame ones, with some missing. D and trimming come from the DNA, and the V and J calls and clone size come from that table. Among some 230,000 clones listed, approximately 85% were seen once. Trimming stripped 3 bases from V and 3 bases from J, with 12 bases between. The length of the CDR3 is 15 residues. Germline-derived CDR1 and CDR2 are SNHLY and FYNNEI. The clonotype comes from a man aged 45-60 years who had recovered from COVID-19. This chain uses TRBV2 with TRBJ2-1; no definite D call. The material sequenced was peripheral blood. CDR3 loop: CASSDVQSVYNEQFF. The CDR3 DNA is TGTGCCAGCAGTGATGTACAGTCCGTCTACAATGAGCAGTTCTTC.